The clone carrying this TCR beta chain was seen a single time. This CDR3 contains 19 residues. The V gene's germline CDR1 is KGHSH and CDR2 LQKENI. V lost 8 bases and J lost 0; bases outside the gene matches: 21. The assay ran at deep level. Only in-frame clones appear in the TCRdb table, and some are missing; sequencing was by immunoSEQ multiplex PCR. Here the sample spans about 2 million clones, about 95% being singletons. The data originate from a study of shared clonotypes between healthy human individuals. Across the study: The cohort comprised two women and a few men. Their ages spanned 18 to 49 years.

Naive CD8 cells lacked CD45RO and underwent positive selection for CCR7, leaving out terminally differentiated effector memory CD45RA+ cells. The sequenced sample consisted of naive CD8+ T cells sorted from blood. The clonotype originates from a man aged 18 to 35 in good health. This chain uses TRBV18 with TRBJ2-7; 8 nucleotides line up with TRBD1. CDR3 amino acids: CASPPERDRKSPFSYEQYF. For the CDR3, the DNA is TGTGCCAGCCCCCCGGAAAGGGACAGGAAGTCTCCATTCTCCTACGAGCAGTACTTC.